These T cell receptor beta chains were read from a single sample in a study of T cell responses to AZD1222 COVID-19 vaccine. The table came from immunoSEQ multiplex PCR; TCRdb's copy has only in-frame clones and leaves some out. The sample has under 150,000 clones, 70% to 90% seen once; the top ten hold approximately 1.5%. Here the sequenced sample was peripheral blood, taken on day 0 of AZD1222 vaccination. All receptors come from an adult in good health. The CDR3 runs from the conserved cysteine through the conserved F or W. Fields, in order: J gene, V gene, clone size, D gene, CDR3 protein, CDR3 DNA. The D gene is left open where the match is weak. Size values are once, few and many counts, or a class for expanded clones, and some rows have none.

j_call: TRBJ1-6; v_call: TRBV9; clone_size: .; d_call: .; cdr3_aa: CASSVEPGSNSPLHF; cdr3_nt: TGTGCCAGCAGCGTAGAGCCAGGGAGTAATTCACCCCTCCACTTT
j_call: TRBJ2-7; v_call: TRBV28; clone_size: .; d_call: TRBD1; cdr3_aa: CASSLGRQGLVYEQYF; cdr3_nt: TGTGCCAGCAGTTTAGGCCGACAGGGCCTTGTCTACGAGCAGTACTTC
j_call: TRBJ2-1; v_call: TRBV3-1/TRBV3-2; clone_size: .; d_call: TRBD1; cdr3_aa: CASSQEGTGEKQFF; cdr3_nt: TGTGCCAGCAGCCAAGAAGGCACAGGGGAGAAGCAGTTCTTC
j_call: TRBJ1-1; v_call: TRBV25-1; clone_size: .; d_call: .; cdr3_aa: CASSEQQHTEAFF; cdr3_nt: TGTGCCAGCAGTGAACAACAGCACACTGAAGCTTTCTTT
j_call: TRBJ1-4; v_call: TRBV30; clone_size: .; d_call: .; cdr3_aa: CAWRSPGAPNEKLFF; cdr3_nt: TGTGCCTGGCGAAGCCCAGGGGCACCTAATGAAAAACTGTTTTTT
j_call: TRBJ1-5; v_call: TRBV7-6; clone_size: .; d_call: TRBD1; cdr3_aa: CASSLFPVGTGGPKPQHF; cdr3_nt: TGTGCCAGCAGCTTATTTCCAGTCGGGACAGGGGGCCCGAAGCCCCAGCATTTT
j_call: TRBJ1-1; v_call: TRBV18; clone_size: .; d_call: .; cdr3_aa: CASSPLDSLNTEAFF; cdr3_nt: TGTGCCAGCTCGCCTTTGGACAGTCTGAACACTGAAGCTTTCTTT
j_call: TRBJ1-6; v_call: TRBV15; clone_size: .; d_call: .; cdr3_aa: CATSREITANSPLHF; cdr3_nt: TGTGCCACCAGCAGAGAGATCACAGCTAATTCACCCCTCCACTTT
j_call: TRBJ2-2; v_call: TRBV27; clone_size: .; d_call: TRBD2; cdr3_aa: CASSRGDTGELFF; cdr3_nt: TGTGCCAGCAGTCGGGGGGACACCGGGGAGCTGTTTTTT
j_call: TRBJ1-2; v_call: TRBV2; clone_size: .; d_call: TRBD1; cdr3_aa: CASSQDRGSVANYGYTF; cdr3_nt: TGTGCCAGCAGCCAAGACAGGGGGTCGGTGGCTAACTATGGCTACACCTTC
j_call: TRBJ1-1; v_call: TRBV11-2; clone_size: .; d_call: .; cdr3_aa: CASVGSRGRGTEAFF; cdr3_nt: TGTGCCAGCGTGGGCAGCAGGGGTCGGGGCACTGAAGCTTTCTTT
j_call: TRBJ2-4; v_call: TRBV7-3; clone_size: .; d_call: TRBD1; cdr3_aa: CASSLPGGVQYF; cdr3_nt: TGTGCCAGCAGCTTACCAGGGGGCGTTCAGTACTTC
j_call: TRBJ1-1; v_call: TRBV10-1; clone_size: once; d_call: .; cdr3_aa: CASSATQGASEAFF; cdr3_nt: TGCGCCAGCAGTGCAACGCAGGGCGCATCTGAAGCTTTCTTT
j_call: TRBJ1-3; v_call: TRBV6-5; clone_size: .; d_call: .; cdr3_aa: CAFSTSGNTIYF; cdr3_nt: TGTGCCTTTTCCACCTCTGGAAACACCATATATTTT
j_call: TRBJ1-5; v_call: TRBV4-1; clone_size: once; d_call: .; cdr3_aa: CASSPNIGNQPQHF; cdr3_nt: TGCGCCAGCAGCCCTAACATAGGCAATCAGCCCCAGCATTTT
j_call: TRBJ1-2; v_call: TRBV18; clone_size: .; d_call: TRBD1; cdr3_aa: CASSPRTGRGGYTF; cdr3_nt: TGTGCCAGCTCACCAAGGACAGGGAGGGGTGGCTACACCTTC
j_call: TRBJ1-4; v_call: TRBV19; clone_size: .; d_call: TRBD1; cdr3_aa: CASSWVSQGYEKLFF; cdr3_nt: TGTGCCAGTAGTTGGGTATCACAGGGGTATGAAAAACTGTTTTTT
j_call: TRBJ1-1; v_call: TRBV7-9; clone_size: .; d_call: .; cdr3_aa: CASRLKGRVLNTEAFF; cdr3_nt: TGTGCCAGCAGGTTGAAGGGGAGAGTTTTGAACACTGAAGCTTTCTTT
j_call: TRBJ2-5; v_call: TRBV30; clone_size: .; d_call: .; cdr3_aa: CAWSVTRETQYF; cdr3_nt: TGTGCCTGGAGTGTAACCCGGGAGACCCAGTACTTC
j_call: TRBJ2-2; v_call: TRBV7-3; clone_size: .; d_call: TRBD2; cdr3_aa: CASSSGLGLARTGELFF; cdr3_nt: TGTGCCAGCAGCTCCGGACTTGGACTAGCCCGTACCGGGGAGCTGTTTTTT
j_call: TRBJ1-2; v_call: TRBV6-1; clone_size: .; d_call: TRBD1; cdr3_aa: CASSEEDRGYGYTF; cdr3_nt: TGTGCCAGCAGTGAAGAGGACAGGGGGTATGGCTACACCTTC
j_call: TRBJ1-1; v_call: TRBV5-1; clone_size: .; d_call: .; cdr3_aa: CASSRDTGSLAEAFF; cdr3_nt: TGCGCCAGCAGCCGGGACACAGGTAGTTTGGCTGAAGCTTTCTTT
j_call: TRBJ2-2; v_call: TRBV5-8; clone_size: .; d_call: .; cdr3_aa: CASSLGDRHYTGELFF; cdr3_nt: TGTGCCAGCAGCTTGGGGGACCGACACTACACCGGGGAGCTGTTTTTT